The T cell receptor beta chain described here comes from a study of control samples from healthy donors and cancer patients. This CDR3 has 14 amino acids. V was shortened by 5 bases and J by 1 base, with 12 bases between the two germline ends. Per the germline V gene, CDR1 is MNHEY and CDR2 is SVGAGI. Repertoires were generated with immunoSEQ multiplex PCR, while TCRdb's copy carries only in-frame clones and drops some. The sample lists about 160,000 clones; about 93% were seen once. V and J are TRBV6-5 and TRBJ2-7; a weak D match, TRBD1 (6 bases). Sequenced input: blood. This TCR derives from a woman in her twenties or thirties in good health. As DNA, the CDR3 is TGTGCCAGCAGTCGGACAGATGTGTCCTACGAGCAGTACTTC. Protein product: CASSRTDVSYEQYF.